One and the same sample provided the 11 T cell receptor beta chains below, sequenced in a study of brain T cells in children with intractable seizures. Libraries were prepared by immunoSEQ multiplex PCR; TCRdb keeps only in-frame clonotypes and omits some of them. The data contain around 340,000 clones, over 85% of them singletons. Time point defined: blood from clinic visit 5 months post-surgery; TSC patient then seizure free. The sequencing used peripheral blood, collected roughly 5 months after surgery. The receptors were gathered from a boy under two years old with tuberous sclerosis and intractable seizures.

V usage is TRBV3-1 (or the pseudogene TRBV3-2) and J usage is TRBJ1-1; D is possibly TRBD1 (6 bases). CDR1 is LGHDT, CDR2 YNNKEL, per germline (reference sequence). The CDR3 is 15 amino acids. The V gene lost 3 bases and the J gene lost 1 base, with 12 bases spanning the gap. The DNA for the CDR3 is TGTGCCAGCAGCCACCGACAGGCCGAGAACACTGAAGCTTTCTTT. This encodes CASSHRQAENTEAFF.

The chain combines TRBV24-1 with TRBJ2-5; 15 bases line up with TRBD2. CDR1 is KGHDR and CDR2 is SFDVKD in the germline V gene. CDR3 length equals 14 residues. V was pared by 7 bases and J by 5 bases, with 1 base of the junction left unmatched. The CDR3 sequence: CATSGLAGGETQYF. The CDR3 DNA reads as TGTGCCACCAGCGGACTAGCGGGAGGGGAGACCCAGTACTTC.

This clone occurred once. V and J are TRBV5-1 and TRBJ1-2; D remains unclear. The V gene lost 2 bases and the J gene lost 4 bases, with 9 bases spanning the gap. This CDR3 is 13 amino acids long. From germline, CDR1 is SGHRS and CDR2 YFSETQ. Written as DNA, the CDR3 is TGCGCCAGCAGCTTCGAGGCGGGCTATGGCTACACCTTC. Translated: CASSFEAGYGYTF. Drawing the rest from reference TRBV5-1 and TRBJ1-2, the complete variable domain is KAGVTQTPRYLIKTRGQQVTLSCSPISGHRSVSWYQQTPGQGLQFLFEYFSETQRNKGNFPGRFSGRQFSNSRSEMNVSTLELGDSALYLCASSFEAGYGYTFGSGTRLTVV.

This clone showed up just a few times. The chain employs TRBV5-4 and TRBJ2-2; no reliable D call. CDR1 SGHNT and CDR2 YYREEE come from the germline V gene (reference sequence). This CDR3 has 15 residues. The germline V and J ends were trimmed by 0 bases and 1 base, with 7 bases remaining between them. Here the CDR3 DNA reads TGTGCCAGCAGCTTGGATGTTCTGAACACCGGGGAGCTGTTTTTT. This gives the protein CASSLDVLNTGELFF.

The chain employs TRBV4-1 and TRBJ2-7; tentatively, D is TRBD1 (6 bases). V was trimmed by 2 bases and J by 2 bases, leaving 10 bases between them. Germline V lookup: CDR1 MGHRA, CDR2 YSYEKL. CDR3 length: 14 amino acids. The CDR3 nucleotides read TGCGCCAGCAGCCAACGGGACACAGCCTACGAGCAGTACTTC. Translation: CASSQRDTAYEQYF.

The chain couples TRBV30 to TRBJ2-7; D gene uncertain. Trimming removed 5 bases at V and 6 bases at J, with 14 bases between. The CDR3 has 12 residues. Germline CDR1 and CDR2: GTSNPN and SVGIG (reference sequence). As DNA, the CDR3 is TGTGCCTGGTCTGGGCTAGTGACCGAGCAGTACTTC. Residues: CAWSGLVTEQYF.

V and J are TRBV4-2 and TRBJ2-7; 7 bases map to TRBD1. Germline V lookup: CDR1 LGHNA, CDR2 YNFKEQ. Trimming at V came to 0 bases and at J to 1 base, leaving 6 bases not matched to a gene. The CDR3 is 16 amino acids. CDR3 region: CASSQEAWDSSYEQYF. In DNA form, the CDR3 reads TGTGCCAGCAGCCAAGAAGCTTGGGACAGTTCCTACGAGCAGTACTTC.

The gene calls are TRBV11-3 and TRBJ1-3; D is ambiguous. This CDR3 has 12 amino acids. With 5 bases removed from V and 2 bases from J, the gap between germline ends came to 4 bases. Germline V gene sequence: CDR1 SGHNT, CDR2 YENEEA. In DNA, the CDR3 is TGTGCCAGCAGCAAGACTGGAAACACCATATATTTT. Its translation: CASSKTGNTIYF.

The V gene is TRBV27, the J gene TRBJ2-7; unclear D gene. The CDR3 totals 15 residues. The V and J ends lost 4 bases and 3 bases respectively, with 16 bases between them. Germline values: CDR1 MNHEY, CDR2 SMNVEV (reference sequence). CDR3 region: CASSYAHSFDYEQYF. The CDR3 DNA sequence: TGTGCCAGCAGTTACGCCCACAGTTTTGACTACGAGCAGTACTTC.

The CDR3 here is CASSTSTGTENTGELFF. The DNA for the CDR3 is TGTGCCAGCAGCACGAGTACCGGGACGGAGAACACCGGGGAGCTGTTTTTT. This rearrangement joins TRBV5-4 to TRBJ2-2, with D possibly called TRBD1 or TRBD2 (5 bases each). This CDR3 is built from 17 residues. The germline V gene encodes CDR1 SGHNT and CDR2 YYREEE (reference sequence). Trimming removed 4 bases at V and 1 base at J, with 17 bases between.

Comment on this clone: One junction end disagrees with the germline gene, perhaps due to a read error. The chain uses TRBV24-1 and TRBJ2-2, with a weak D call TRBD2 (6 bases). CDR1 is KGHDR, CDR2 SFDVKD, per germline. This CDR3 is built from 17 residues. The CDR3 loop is CATIVNLLGGRNRGAVF. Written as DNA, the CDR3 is TGTGCCACCATAGTCAACCTGTTGGGGGGTAGGAACCGGGGAGCTGTTTTT.